This T cell receptor beta chain was observed in a study of cytomegalovirus exposure and HLA in healthy donors. The study, taken as a whole, reports: Later, an analysis showed that TCR beta chains associated with HLA were more clonally expanded than others that were equally common. The authors listed 150 to 200 TCR beta chains as cytomegalovirus-associated. As a later analysis showed, a missense DCLRE1C variant was linked to trimming of TCR beta V- and J-genes. In an earlier analysis, about 90% or about 30%: the productive usage of most TCR beta V segments.

The PCR made use of 60 Vbeta and 13 Jbeta primers. Measured with immunoSEQ multiplex PCR; TCRdb has only the in-frame clones, and not every one. The repertoire has roughly 100,000 clones, around 63% of them found once; the top ten carry approximately 3%. Turning to this clone: Its cognate antigen is unknown.

The CDR3 has 13 amino acids. Germline V gene lookup returns CDR1 SEHNR and CDR2 FQNEAQ (reference sequence). After removal of 5 bases from V and 4 bases from J, the junction contained 4 bases not matched to a gene. The source of this sequence is a man aged 25 to 45 in good health and CMV-seronegative. The chain employs TRBV7-9 and TRBJ1-2, with 7 bases fitting TRBD1. Sequencing used PBMCs. The chain's CDR3 is CASSPGTAYGYTF. CDR3 sequence (DNA): TGTGCCAGCAGCCCCGGGACAGCCTATGGCTACACCTTC.